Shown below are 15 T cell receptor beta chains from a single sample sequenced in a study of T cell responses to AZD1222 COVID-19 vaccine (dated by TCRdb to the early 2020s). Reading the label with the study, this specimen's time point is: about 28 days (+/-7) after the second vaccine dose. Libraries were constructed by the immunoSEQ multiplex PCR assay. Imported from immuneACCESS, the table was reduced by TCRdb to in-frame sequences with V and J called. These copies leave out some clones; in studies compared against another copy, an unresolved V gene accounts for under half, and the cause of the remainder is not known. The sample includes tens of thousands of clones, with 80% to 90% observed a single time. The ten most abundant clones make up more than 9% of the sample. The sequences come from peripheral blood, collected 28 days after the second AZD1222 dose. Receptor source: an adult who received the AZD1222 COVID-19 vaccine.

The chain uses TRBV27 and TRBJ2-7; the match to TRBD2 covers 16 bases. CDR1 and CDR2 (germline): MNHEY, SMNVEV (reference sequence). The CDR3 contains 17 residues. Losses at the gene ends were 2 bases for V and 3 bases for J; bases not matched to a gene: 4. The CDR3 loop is CASSLQGLAGGIYEQYF. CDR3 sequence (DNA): TGTGCCAGCAGTTTACAGGGACTAGCGGGGGGGATCTACGAGCAGTACTTC.

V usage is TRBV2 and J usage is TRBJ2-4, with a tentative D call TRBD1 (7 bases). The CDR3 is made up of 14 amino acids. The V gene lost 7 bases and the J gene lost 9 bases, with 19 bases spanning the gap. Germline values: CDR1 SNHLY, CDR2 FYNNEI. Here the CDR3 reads CASTVEGAMSIQYF. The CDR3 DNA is TGTGCCAGCACGGTGGAGGGGGCTATGTCCATTCAGTACTTC.

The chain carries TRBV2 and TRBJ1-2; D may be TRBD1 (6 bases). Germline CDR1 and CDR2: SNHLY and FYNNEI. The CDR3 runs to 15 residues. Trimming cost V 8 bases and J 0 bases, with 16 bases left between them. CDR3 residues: CASFLRDKANYGYTF. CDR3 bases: TGTGCCAGCTTCCTTCGGGACAAAGCTAACTATGGCTACACCTTC. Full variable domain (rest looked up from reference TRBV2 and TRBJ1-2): EPEVTQTPSHQVTQMGQEVILRCVPISNHLYFYWYRQILGQKVEFLVSFYNNEISEKSEIFDDQFSVERPDGSNFTLKIRSTKLEDSAMYFCASFLRDKANYGYTFGSGTRLTVV.

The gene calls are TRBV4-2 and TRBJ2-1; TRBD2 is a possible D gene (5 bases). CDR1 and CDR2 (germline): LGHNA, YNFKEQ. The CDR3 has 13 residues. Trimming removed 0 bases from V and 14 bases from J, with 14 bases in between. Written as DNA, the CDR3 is TGTGCCAGCAGCCAAGATGGAGGTGGCACCGAGTTCTTC. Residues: CASSQDGGGTEFF.

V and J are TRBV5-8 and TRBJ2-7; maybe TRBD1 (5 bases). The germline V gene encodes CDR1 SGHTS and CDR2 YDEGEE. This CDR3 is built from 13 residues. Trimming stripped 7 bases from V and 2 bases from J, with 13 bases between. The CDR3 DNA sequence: TGTGCCAGCGCCCCAGGGTTAACCTACGAGCAGTACTTC. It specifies CASAPGLTYEQYF.

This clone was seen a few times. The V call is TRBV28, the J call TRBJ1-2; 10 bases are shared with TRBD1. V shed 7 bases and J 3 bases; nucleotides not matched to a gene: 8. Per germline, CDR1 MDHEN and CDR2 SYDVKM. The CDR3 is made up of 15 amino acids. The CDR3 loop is CASNNLGTGDYGYTF. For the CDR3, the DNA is TGTGCCAGCAATAATCTCGGGACAGGGGACTATGGCTACACCTTC.

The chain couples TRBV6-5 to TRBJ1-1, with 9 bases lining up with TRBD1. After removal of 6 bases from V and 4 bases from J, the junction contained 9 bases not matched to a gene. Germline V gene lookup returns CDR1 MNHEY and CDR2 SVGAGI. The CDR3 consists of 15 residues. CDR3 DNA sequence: TGTGCCAGCAGACCCGACAGGGGGAGGACCACTGAAGCTTTCTTT. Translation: CASRPDRGRTTEAFF.

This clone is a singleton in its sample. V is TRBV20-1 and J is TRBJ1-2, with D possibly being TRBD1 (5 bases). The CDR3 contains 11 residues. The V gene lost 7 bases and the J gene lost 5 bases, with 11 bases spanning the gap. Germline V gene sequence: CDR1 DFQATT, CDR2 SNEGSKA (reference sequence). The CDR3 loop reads CSGDRAYGYTF. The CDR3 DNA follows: TGCAGTGGGGACCGGGCTTATGGCTACACCTTC.

The CDR3 is CASSDFGTATNEKLFF. The CDR3 DNA reads TGTGCCAGCAGTGATTTCGGGACAGCAACTAATGAAAAACTGTTTTTT. The J gene is TRBJ1-4, the V gene TRBV6-1; TRBD1 matches at 7 bases. Trimming removed 3 bases from V and 0 bases from J; junction bases left unmatched: 4. The V gene's germline CDR1 is MNHNS and CDR2 SASEGT. The CDR3 covers 16 residues.

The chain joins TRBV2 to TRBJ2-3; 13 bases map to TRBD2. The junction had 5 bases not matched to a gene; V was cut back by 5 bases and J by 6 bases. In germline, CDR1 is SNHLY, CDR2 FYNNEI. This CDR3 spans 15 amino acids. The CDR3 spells CASSRLAGGPDTQYF. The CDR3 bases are TGTGCCAGCAGTCGACTAGCGGGGGGCCCTGATACGCAGTATTTT.

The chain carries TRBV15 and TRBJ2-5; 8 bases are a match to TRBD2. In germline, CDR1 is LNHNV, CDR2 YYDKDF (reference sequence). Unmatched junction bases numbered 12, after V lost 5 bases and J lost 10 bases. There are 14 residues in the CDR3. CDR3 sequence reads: CATSPIAGSIDQYF. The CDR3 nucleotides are TGTGCCACCAGCCCCATAGCGGGGTCGATAGACCAGTACTTC.

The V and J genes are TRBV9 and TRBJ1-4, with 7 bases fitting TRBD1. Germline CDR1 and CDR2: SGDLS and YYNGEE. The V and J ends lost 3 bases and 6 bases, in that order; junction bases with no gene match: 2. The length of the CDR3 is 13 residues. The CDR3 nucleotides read TGTGCCAGCAGCGCCGGGACAGATGAAAAACTGTTTTTT. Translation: CASSAGTDEKLFF.

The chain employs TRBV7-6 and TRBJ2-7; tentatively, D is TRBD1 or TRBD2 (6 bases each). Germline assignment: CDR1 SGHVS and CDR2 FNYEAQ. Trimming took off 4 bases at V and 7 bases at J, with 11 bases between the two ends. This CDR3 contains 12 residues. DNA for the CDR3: TGTGCCAGCAGCTCAGAAGGGGGGGAGCAGTACTTC. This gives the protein CASSSEGGEQYF.

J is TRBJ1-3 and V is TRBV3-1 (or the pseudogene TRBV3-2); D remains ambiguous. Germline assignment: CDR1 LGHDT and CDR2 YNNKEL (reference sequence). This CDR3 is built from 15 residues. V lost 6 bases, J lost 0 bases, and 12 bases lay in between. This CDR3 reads CASSLLPLSGNTIYF. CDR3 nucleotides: TGTGCCAGCAGTCTTTTGCCACTCTCTGGAAACACCATATATTTT.

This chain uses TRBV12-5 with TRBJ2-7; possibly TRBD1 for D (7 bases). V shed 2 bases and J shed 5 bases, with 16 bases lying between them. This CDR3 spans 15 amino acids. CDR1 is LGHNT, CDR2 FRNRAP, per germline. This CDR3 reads CASGLFPGGLHEQYF. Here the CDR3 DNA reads TGTGCTAGTGGTTTGTTCCCAGGGGGGTTGCACGAGCAGTACTTC.